This entry concerns a single T cell receptor beta chain. TCRdb independently ran MiXCR on the 5' RACE reads; one entry per CDR3 protein. The profile shows roughly 750,000 distinct CDR3 sequences, around 20% of them singletons. The sample belongs to a study of identical twins. This CDR3 region has 14 residues. Trimming took 5 bases from V and 5 from J; bases not matched to a gene: 9. Germline lookup yields CDR1 DFQATT and CDR2 SNEGSKA (reference sequence). The same data also went into a second study, on T cells expressing NK-cell markers.

The rearrangement joins TRBV20-1 to TRBJ2-7, with 10 positions matching TRBD1. This clonotype was sampled from a young woman in good health. Sequencing was done on a sample of PBMCs. The chain's CDR3 is CSAWPGQGWNEQYF. The CDR3 nucleotides are TGCAGTGCTTGGCCGGGACAGGGGTGGAACGAGCAGTACTTC.